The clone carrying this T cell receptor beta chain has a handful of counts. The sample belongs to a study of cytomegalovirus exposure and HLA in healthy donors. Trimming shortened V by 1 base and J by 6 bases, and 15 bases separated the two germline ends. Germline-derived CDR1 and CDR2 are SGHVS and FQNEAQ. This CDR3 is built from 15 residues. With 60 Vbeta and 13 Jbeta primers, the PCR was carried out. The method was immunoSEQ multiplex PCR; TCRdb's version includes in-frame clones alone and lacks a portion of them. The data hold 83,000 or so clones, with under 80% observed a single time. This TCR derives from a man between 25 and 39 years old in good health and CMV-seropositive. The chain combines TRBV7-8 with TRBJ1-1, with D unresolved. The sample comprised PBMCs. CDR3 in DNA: TGTGCCAGCAGCTTAGGTGGACGAGGGATCTCTGAAGCTTTCTTT. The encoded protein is CASSLGGRGISEAFF.